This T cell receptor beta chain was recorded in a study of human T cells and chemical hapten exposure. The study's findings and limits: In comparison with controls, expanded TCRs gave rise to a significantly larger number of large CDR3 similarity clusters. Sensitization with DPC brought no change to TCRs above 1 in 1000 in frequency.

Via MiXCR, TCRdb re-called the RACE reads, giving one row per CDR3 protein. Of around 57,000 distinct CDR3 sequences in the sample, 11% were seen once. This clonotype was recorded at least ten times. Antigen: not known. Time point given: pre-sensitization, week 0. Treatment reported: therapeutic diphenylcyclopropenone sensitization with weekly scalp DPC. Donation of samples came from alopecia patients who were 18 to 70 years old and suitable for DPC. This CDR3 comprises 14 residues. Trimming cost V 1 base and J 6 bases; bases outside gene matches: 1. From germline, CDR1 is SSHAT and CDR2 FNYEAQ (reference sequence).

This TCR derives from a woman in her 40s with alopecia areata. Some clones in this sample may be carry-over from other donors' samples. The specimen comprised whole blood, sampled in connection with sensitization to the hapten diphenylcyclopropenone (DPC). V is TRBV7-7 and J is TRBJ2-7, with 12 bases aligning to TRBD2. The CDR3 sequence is CASSLETSGSEQYF. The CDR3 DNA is TGTGCCAGCAGCTTAGAGACTAGCGGGAGCGAGCAGTACTTC. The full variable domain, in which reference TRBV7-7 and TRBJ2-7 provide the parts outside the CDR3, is GAGVSQSPRYKVTKRGQDVTLRCDPISSHATLYWYQQALGQGPEFLTYFNYEAQPDKSGLPSDRFSAERPEGSISTLTIQRTEQRDSAMYRCASSLETSGSEQYFGPGTRLTVT.